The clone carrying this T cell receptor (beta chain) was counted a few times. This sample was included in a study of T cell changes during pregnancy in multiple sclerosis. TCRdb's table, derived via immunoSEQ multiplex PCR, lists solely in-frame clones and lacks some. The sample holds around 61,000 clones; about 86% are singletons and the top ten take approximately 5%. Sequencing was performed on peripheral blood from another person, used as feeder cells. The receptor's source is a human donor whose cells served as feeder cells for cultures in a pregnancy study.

The CDR3 spells CASRTNTEAFF. The DNA for the CDR3 is TGTGCCAGCAGAACGAACACTGAAGCTTTCTTT. V usage is TRBV6-6 and J usage is TRBJ1-1; D is unclear. V was trimmed by 6 bases and J by 1 base, leaving 3 bases between them. In germline, CDR1 is MNHNY, CDR2 SVGAGI (reference sequence). The CDR3 runs to 11 residues.